This is a list of T cell receptor beta chains from one sample in a study of blood T cell repertoires in COVID-19. Measured with immunoSEQ multiplex PCR; TCRdb has only the in-frame clones, and not every one. The sample has roughly 140,000 clones; approximately 88% are singletons. Sequenced sample: peripheral blood. These receptors were taken from a human donor in a cohort sampled during active COVID-19. Both conserved end residues are part of each CDR3. A D gene is named only where the DNA matches it firmly. Clone size is stated in some rows and not others, as once, few, many or a class when expanded.

cdr3_nt: TGTGCCAGTAGTACCAGGGGGAACTACGAGCAGTACTTC; cdr3_aa: CASSTRGNYEQYF; j_call: TRBJ2-7; d_call: TRBD1; v_call: TRBV19; clone_size: NA
cdr3_nt: TGTGCCAGCAGGATGATTAGCGGGGGGCCACACAATGAGCAGTTCTTC; cdr3_aa: CASRMISGGPHNEQFF; j_call: TRBJ2-1; d_call: TRBD2; v_call: TRBV6-6; clone_size: once
cdr3_nt: TGCAGCGTTGACGGGGATTTGGAGACCCAGTACTTC; cdr3_aa: CSVDGDLETQYF; j_call: TRBJ2-5; d_call: NA; v_call: TRBV29-1; clone_size: NA
cdr3_nt: TGTGCCAGTAGTACTAACCATGGAAACACCATATATTTT; cdr3_aa: CASSTNHGNTIYF; j_call: TRBJ1-3; d_call: NA; v_call: TRBV19; clone_size: NA
cdr3_nt: TGTGCCAGCAGAGCCTTTCCGGGACTGAAGAATTACGATGAGCAGTTCTTC; cdr3_aa: CASRAFPGLKNYDEQFF; j_call: TRBJ2-1; d_call: NA; v_call: TRBV7-9; clone_size: NA
cdr3_nt: TGTGCCAGCAGCTCCCCCGGGACTAGCGGGGGGCTCTACTTC; cdr3_aa: CASSSPGTSGGLYF; j_call: TRBJ2-5; d_call: TRBD2; v_call: TRBV7-3; clone_size: NA
cdr3_nt: TGTGCCAGTAGTATTGCGGGACAGGCGGCCGGGGAGCAGTACTTC; cdr3_aa: CASSIAGQAAGEQYF; j_call: TRBJ2-7; d_call: TRBD1; v_call: TRBV19; clone_size: NA
cdr3_nt: TGTGCCAGCAGCTTCCGGGGTACGGACGAGCAGTACTTC; cdr3_aa: CASSFRGTDEQYF; j_call: TRBJ2-7; d_call: NA; v_call: TRBV5-8; clone_size: NA
cdr3_nt: TGTGCCTGGCAGGTGACCGTAACCGGGGAGCTGTTTTTT; cdr3_aa: CAWQVTVTGELFF; j_call: TRBJ2-2; d_call: NA; v_call: TRBV30; clone_size: NA
cdr3_nt: TGTGCCAGCAGTTTCAGGGGACAAGAGACCCAGTACTTC; cdr3_aa: CASSFRGQETQYF; j_call: TRBJ2-5; d_call: NA; v_call: TRBV12-3/TRBV12-4; clone_size: NA
cdr3_nt: TGTGCCAGCTCACCACCAAGCGCAGGCACAGATACGCAGTATTTT; cdr3_aa: CASSPPSAGTDTQYF; j_call: TRBJ2-3; d_call: NA; v_call: TRBV18; clone_size: NA
cdr3_nt: TGCAGCGTTGTGGGAGCTGAAGCTTTCTTT; cdr3_aa: CSVVGAEAFF; j_call: TRBJ1-1; d_call: NA; v_call: TRBV29-1; clone_size: NA
cdr3_nt: TGCAGTGCTAGTGTCGTGCAGGATTATAACTATGGCTACACCTTC; cdr3_aa: CSASVVQDYNYGYTF; j_call: TRBJ1-2; d_call: NA; v_call: TRBV20-1; clone_size: NA
cdr3_nt: TGTGCCAGCAGCTTAGAAGCGCCTCTAGCGGGGAGCCCCCAAGAGACCCAGTACTTC; cdr3_aa: CASSLEAPLAGSPQETQYF; j_call: TRBJ2-5; d_call: TRBD2; v_call: TRBV13; clone_size: NA
cdr3_nt: TGTGCCAGCAGTTTTACTCCGAACACTGAAGCTTTCTTT; cdr3_aa: CASSFTPNTEAFF; j_call: TRBJ1-1; d_call: NA; v_call: TRBV11-3; clone_size: NA
cdr3_nt: TGTGCCAGCAGCCAAGGCGGGACGGTTGCCTCTGGAAACACCATATATTTT; cdr3_aa: CASSQGGTVASGNTIYF; j_call: TRBJ1-3; d_call: NA; v_call: TRBV3-1/TRBV3-2; clone_size: NA
cdr3_nt: TGTGCCTGGAGTAACGGGAACAATCAGCCCCAGCATTTT; cdr3_aa: CAWSNGNNQPQHF; j_call: TRBJ1-5; d_call: NA; v_call: TRBV30; clone_size: NA
cdr3_nt: TGTGCCAGCAGCCAAGACTACAGGCGAACCTACGAGCAGTACTTC; cdr3_aa: CASSQDYRRTYEQYF; j_call: TRBJ2-7; d_call: NA; v_call: TRBV3-1/TRBV3-2; clone_size: NA
cdr3_nt: TGTGCCTGGAGTCTGGCGGGGGGCACAGATACGCAGTATTTT; cdr3_aa: CAWSLAGGTDTQYF; j_call: TRBJ2-3; d_call: TRBD2; v_call: TRBV30; clone_size: NA
cdr3_nt: TGTGCCAGCAGCTTAGATCTGGGACAGCAGCCCCAGCATTTT; cdr3_aa: CASSLDLGQQPQHF; j_call: TRBJ1-5; d_call: TRBD1; v_call: TRBV7-2; clone_size: NA
cdr3_nt: TGTGCCAGCAGCCAGAGCGGTAGAGTAGCGTATGGCTACACCTTC; cdr3_aa: CASSQSGRVAYGYTF; j_call: TRBJ1-2; d_call: NA; v_call: TRBV14; clone_size: NA
cdr3_nt: TGTGCCAGCAGCCGACAGCTAGAAGCTTTCTTT; cdr3_aa: CASSRQLEAFF; j_call: TRBJ1-1; d_call: NA; v_call: TRBV6-5; clone_size: NA
cdr3_nt: TGTGCCAGCAGTTACTCCGGGACAGGGAATCAGCCCCAGCATTTT; cdr3_aa: CASSYSGTGNQPQHF; j_call: TRBJ1-5; d_call: TRBD1; v_call: TRBV6-5; clone_size: NA
cdr3_nt: TGTGCCAGCAGCTTAGGGGGCAGGGGGCTCGGCTACACCTTC; cdr3_aa: CASSLGGRGLGYTF; j_call: TRBJ1-2; d_call: TRBD1; v_call: TRBV7-2; clone_size: NA